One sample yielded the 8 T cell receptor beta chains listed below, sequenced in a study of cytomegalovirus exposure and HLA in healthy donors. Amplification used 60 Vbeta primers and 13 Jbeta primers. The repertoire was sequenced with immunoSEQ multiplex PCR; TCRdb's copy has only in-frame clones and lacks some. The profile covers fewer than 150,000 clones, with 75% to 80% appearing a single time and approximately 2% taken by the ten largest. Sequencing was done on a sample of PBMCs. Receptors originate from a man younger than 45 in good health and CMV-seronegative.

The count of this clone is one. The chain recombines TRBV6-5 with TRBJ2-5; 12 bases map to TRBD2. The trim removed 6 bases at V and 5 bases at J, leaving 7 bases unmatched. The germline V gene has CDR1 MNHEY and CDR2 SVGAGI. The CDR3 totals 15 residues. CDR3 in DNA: TGTGCCAGCAGCCGGACTAGCGGGGAGTGGGAGACCCAGTACTTC. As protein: CASSRTSGEWETQYF.

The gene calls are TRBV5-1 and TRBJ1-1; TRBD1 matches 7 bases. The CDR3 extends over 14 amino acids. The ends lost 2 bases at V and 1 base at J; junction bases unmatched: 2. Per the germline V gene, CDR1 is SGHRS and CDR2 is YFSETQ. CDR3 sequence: CASSLQGRNTEAFF. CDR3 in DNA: TGCGCCAGCAGCTTACAGGGGAGGAACACTGAAGCTTTCTTT.

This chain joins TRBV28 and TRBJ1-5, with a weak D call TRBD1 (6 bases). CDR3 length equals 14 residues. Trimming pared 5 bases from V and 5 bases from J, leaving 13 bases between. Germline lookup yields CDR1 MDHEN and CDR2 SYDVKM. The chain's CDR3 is CASSPGQQYQPQHF. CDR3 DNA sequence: TGTGCCAGCAGTCCTGGACAGCAGTATCAGCCCCAGCATTTT. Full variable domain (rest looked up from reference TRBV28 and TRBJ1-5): DVKVTQSSRYLVKRTGEKVFLECVQDMDHENMFWYRQDPGLGLRLIYFSYDVKMKEKGDIPEGYSVSREKKERFSLILESASTNQTSMYLCASSPGQQYQPQHFGDGTRLSIL.

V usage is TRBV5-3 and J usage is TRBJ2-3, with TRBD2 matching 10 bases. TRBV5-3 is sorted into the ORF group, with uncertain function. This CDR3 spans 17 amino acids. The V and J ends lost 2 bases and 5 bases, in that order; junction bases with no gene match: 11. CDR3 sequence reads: CARSLTASGRAEDTQYF. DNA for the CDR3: TGTGCCAGAAGCTTAACTGCCAGCGGGAGGGCCGAAGATACGCAGTATTTT.

The CDR3 sequence: CASSERQDGYTF. The CDR3 DNA follows: TGCGCCAGCAGTGAGAGACAGGATGGCTACACCTTC. The chain recombines TRBV10-2 with TRBJ1-2; D might be TRBD1 (6 bases). Trimming took off 2 bases at V and 6 bases at J, with 7 bases between the two ends. This CDR3 spans 12 amino acids. Germline CDR1 is WSHSY and CDR2 is SAAADI.

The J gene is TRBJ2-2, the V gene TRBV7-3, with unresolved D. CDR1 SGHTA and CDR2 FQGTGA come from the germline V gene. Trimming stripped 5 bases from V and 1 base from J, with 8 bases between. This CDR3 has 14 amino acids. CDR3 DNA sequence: TGTGCCAGCAGCAAATCAGGGAACACCGGGGAGCTGTTTTTT. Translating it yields CASSKSGNTGELFF.

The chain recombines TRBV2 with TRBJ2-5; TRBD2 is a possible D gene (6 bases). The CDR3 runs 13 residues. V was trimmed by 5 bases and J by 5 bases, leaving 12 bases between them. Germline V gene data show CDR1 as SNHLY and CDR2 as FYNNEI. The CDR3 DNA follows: TGTGCCAGCAGTTTGACTAGGGTGGAGACCCAGTACTTC. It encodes CASSLTRVETQYF.

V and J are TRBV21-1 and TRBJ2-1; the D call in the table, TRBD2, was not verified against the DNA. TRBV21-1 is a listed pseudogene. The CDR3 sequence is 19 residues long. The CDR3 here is CASSPRTSGRAWSYNEQFF. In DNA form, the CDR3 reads TGTGCCAGCAGCCCCCGGACTAGCGGGAGGGCCTGGTCCTACAATGAGCAGTTCTTC.